The 23 T cell receptor beta chains given below trace back to one sample, sequenced in a study of shared T cell receptors in the human thymus. The repertoire was sequenced with immunoSEQ multiplex PCR; TCRdb's copy has only in-frame clones and lacks some. Of hundreds of thousands of clones in the sample, around 87% were seen once. The same sample was also studied in work on human thymus T cells.

The sample was thymocytes. The receptors shown here come from a boy in the first two years of life with a congenital heart defect.

The rearrangement joins TRBV4-3 to TRBJ1-4; 11 bases match TRBD1. The germline gives CDR1 LGHNA, CDR2 YSLEER. V was clipped by 4 bases and J by 6 bases; unmatched bases: 4. The CDR3 is 15 amino acids. The CDR3 bases are TGCGCCAGCAGCCTAAGGGGACAGGGGGATGAAAAACTGTTTTTT. Its translation: CASSLRGQGDEKLFF.

This chain joins TRBV5-4 and TRBJ2-7; no firm D call. Trimming stripped 1 base from V and 3 bases from J, with 11 bases between. Germline V gene sequence: CDR1 SGHNT, CDR2 YYREEE (reference sequence). This CDR3 contains 14 residues. CDR3 sequence reads: CASSLIGHNYEQYF. The CDR3 DNA reads TGTGCCAGCAGCTTGATTGGCCACAACTACGAGCAGTACTTC.

This chain connects TRBV7-9 to TRBJ2-7; D perhaps matches TRBD1 (5 bases). CDR1 is SEHNR and CDR2 is FQNEAQ in the germline V gene (reference sequence). V was trimmed by 5 bases and J by 5 bases, leaving 13 bases between them. This CDR3 is built from 13 residues. CDR3 sequence: CASSRTAGHEQYF. The CDR3 DNA sequence: TGTGCCAGCAGCAGGACCGCAGGGCACGAGCAGTACTTC.

The genes are TRBV5-4 and TRBJ1-1; TRBD1 is a possible D gene (5 bases). The length of the CDR3 is 16 residues. V gave up 3 bases and J gave up 4 bases, with 19 bases separating them. Germline V gene lookup returns CDR1 SGHNT and CDR2 YYREEE (reference sequence). CDR3 nucleotide sequence: TGTGCCAGCAGCTCCGCGAGAGGGGAGGGGAGCACTGAAGCTTTCTTT. Residues: CASSSARGEGSTEAFF.

In DNA, the CDR3 is TGCGCCAGCAGCCGAGGAGCCAAAAACATTCAGTACTTC. It translates to CASSRGAKNIQYF. The chain couples TRBV4-3 to TRBJ2-4; D not resolved. Looked up from germline, CDR1 is LGHNA and CDR2 is YSLEER. The CDR3 sequence is 13 residues long. Trimming stripped 4 bases from V and 0 bases from J, with 4 bases between.

The chain recombines TRBV11-2 with TRBJ2-7; possibly TRBD1 for D (6 bases). The V gene's germline CDR1 is SGHAT and CDR2 FQNNGV. Trimming took 4 bases from V and 4 from J, leaving 14 bases between them. The CDR3 length is 14 residues. In DNA, the CDR3 is TGTGCCAGCAGCTACGTAACAGGGATGTACGAGCAGTACTTC. As protein: CASSYVTGMYEQYF. The entire variable domain, with the rest obtained from reference TRBV11-2 and TRBJ2-7, is as follows: EAGVAQSPRYKIIEKRQSVAFWCNPISGHATLYWYQQILGQGPKLLIQFQNNGVVDDSQLPKDRFSAERLKGVDSTLKIQPAKLEDSAVYLCASSYVTGMYEQYFGPGTRLTVT.

This clone appeared a single time. The genes are TRBV5-4 and TRBJ1-1; perhaps TRBD1 as D (6 bases). The V end was cut by 4 bases, the J end by 1 base, with 11 bases between. CDR3 length equals 14 residues. Germline V gene sequence: CDR1 SGHNT, CDR2 YYREEE (reference sequence). The CDR3 is CASSPDRENTEAFF. The DNA for the CDR3 is TGTGCCAGCAGCCCGGACAGAGAGAACACTGAAGCTTTCTTT.

The gene calls are TRBV2 and TRBJ2-5, with no clear D. Trimming shortened V by 8 bases and J by 2 bases, and 18 bases separated the two germline ends. Germline CDR1 SNHLY, CDR2 FYNNEI. The CDR3 has 15 residues. CDR3 in amino acids: CASVKVRLDQETQYF. The CDR3 DNA reads as TGTGCCAGCGTTAAGGTCCGTCTAGATCAAGAGACCCAGTACTTC.

This rearrangement joins TRBV30 to TRBJ2-3, with TRBD2 identical over 7 bases. The CDR3 runs 17 residues. The germline CDR1 and CDR2 sequences are GTSNPN and SVGIG (reference sequence). The V segment lost 0 bases and the J segment 2 bases; nucleotides outside the gene matches: 11. Here the CDR3 DNA reads TGTGCCTGGAGTGTACCCCGACTAGCAGCTATCACAGATACGCAGTATTTT. Translated: CAWSVPRLAAITDTQYF.

V gene TRBV7-2 combines with J gene TRBJ2-3, with 7 bases fitting TRBD1. J gave up 6 bases and V 9 bases, and 12 bases lay outside the gene matches. Germline lookup yields CDR1 SGHTA and CDR2 FQGNSA. The length of the CDR3 is 14 residues. The CDR3 DNA reads TGTGCCAGGTACAGACAGGGCCGGGTGGATACGCAGTATTTT. Translating it yields CARYRQGRVDTQYF.

This clone was recorded once. The chain couples TRBV25-1 to TRBJ1-1; 7 bases agree with TRBD1. The CDR3 consists of 14 residues. J was trimmed by 1 base and V by 6 bases; bases with no gene match: 5. CDR1 MGHDK and CDR2 SYGVNS come from the germline V gene. CDR3 sequence (DNA): TGTGCCAGCAGCGGACAGGAGCAGAACACTGAAGCTTTCTTT. It specifies CASSGQEQNTEAFF.

CDR3 in amino acids: CASSLERGDYRNYEQYF. CDR3 DNA: TGTGCCAGCAGCTTAGAGAGGGGGGACTACCGAAACTACGAGCAGTACTTC. This chain connects TRBV7-2 to TRBJ2-7, with a possible D match to TRBD2 (7 bases). The V end was cut by 1 base, the J end by 3 bases, with 19 bases between. The CDR3 has 17 amino acids. CDR1 is SGHTA and CDR2 is FQGNSA in the germline V gene.

The gene calls are TRBV19 and TRBJ1-1; TRBD1 matches 8 bases. After removal of 1 base from V and 1 base from J, the junction contained 11 bases not matched to a gene. Germline V gene lookup returns CDR1 LNHDA and CDR2 SQIVND (reference sequence). The CDR3 consists of 18 residues. The CDR3 region is CASSIGARGGQENTEAFF. The CDR3 region has the DNA TGTGCCAGTAGTATAGGGGCCCGAGGGGGACAGGAGAACACTGAAGCTTTCTTT.

The chain combines TRBV4-3 with TRBJ2-3; a weak D match, TRBD2 (5 bases). CDR3 length: 13 residues. Germline-derived CDR1 and CDR2 are LGHNA and YSLEER. Trimming left V 1 base short and J 10 bases short, with 12 bases between. The DNA for the CDR3 is TGCGCCAGCAGCCAAGGAGGGAATCATGCGCAGTATTTT. It is translated as CASSQGGNHAQYF.

The gene calls are TRBV7-6 and TRBJ2-1; D perhaps matches TRBD2 (6 bases). Germline V gene sequence: CDR1 SGHVS, CDR2 FNYEAQ. V lost 1 base and J lost 6, with 16 bases in between. The CDR3 covers 16 residues. The CDR3 protein is CASSLDWDSVGNEQFF. The DNA of the CDR3 is TGTGCCAGCAGCTTAGATTGGGACTCGGTTGGCAATGAGCAGTTCTTC. Full variable domain (rest looked up from reference TRBV7-6 and TRBJ2-1): GAGVSQSPRYKVTKRGQDVALRCDPISGHVSLYWYRQALGQGPEFLTYFNYEAQQDKSGLPNDRFSAERPEGSISTLTIQRTEQRDSAMYRCASSLDWDSVGNEQFFGPGTRLTVL.

In its sample, this clone was seen a few times. The CDR3 is CAWDSGTSLAKNIQYF. CDR3 bases: TGTGCCTGGGATTCCGGGACATCTCTAGCCAAAAACATTCAGTACTTC. This chain uses TRBV30 with TRBJ2-4, with D maybe TRBD1 (6 bases). Deletions cut 5 bases from V and 0 bases from J, with 17 bases between. Germline CDR1 is GTSNPN and CDR2 is SVGIG (reference sequence). The CDR3 sequence is 16 residues long.

This chain's CDR3 is CASSPGGTGFYYEQYF. The CDR3 DNA follows: TGTGCCAGCAGCCCGGGGGGGACAGGGTTCTACTACGAGCAGTACTTC. The chain couples TRBV5-5 to TRBJ2-7, with D possibly TRBD1 on 9 matching bases. The CDR3 runs 16 residues. V was shortened by 4 bases and J by 3 bases, with 20 bases between the two germline ends. Germline V CDR1 and CDR2: SGHKS, YYEKEE (reference sequence).

The chain links TRBV28 to TRBJ1-3; D perhaps matches TRBD1 (5 bases). The CDR3 has 16 residues. The V end lost 5 bases, the J end lost 2 bases, and 16 bases lay between the germline ends. Germline V gene sequence: CDR1 MDHEN, CDR2 SYDVKM. CDR3 protein: CASSPTQGAAGNTIYF. In nucleotides, the CDR3 is TGTGCCAGCAGTCCCACTCAAGGGGCTGCTGGAAACACCATATATTTT. Drawing the rest from reference TRBV28 and TRBJ1-3, the complete variable domain is DVKVTQSSRYLVKRTGEKVFLECVQDMDHENMFWYRQDPGLGLRLIYFSYDVKMKEKGDIPEGYSVSREKKERFSLILESASTNQTSMYLCASSPTQGAAGNTIYFGEGSWLTVV.

V is TRBV6-4 and J is TRBJ2-1; TRBD2 aligns across 7 bases. Germline V CDR1 and CDR2: MRHNA, SNTAGT. J gave up 8 bases and V 3 bases, and 10 bases lay outside the gene matches. The CDR3 is 15 amino acids. The CDR3 coding sequence is TGTGCCAGCAGTGAAGGCGGGAGCCGAGTAGATGAGCAGTTCTTC. Amino acids: CASSEGGSRVDEQFF.

A single count supports this clone. The CDR3 DNA sequence: TGTGCCAGCAGTGCTGCCGGCTCTGGGGCCAACGTCCTGACTTTC. Protein product: CASSAAGSGANVLTF. This rearrangement joins TRBV25-1 to TRBJ2-6; D is undetermined. The germline gives CDR1 MGHDK, CDR2 SYGVNS. V shed 4 bases and J shed 0 bases, with 7 bases lying between them. CDR3 size: 15 residues.

A few counts support this clone. The rearrangement uses TRBV15 and TRBJ2-7; 16 bases are shared with TRBD2. V was clipped by 0 bases and J by 3 bases; unmatched bases: 11. The CDR3 covers 20 residues. The V gene's germline CDR1 is LNHNV and CDR2 YYDKDF (reference sequence). CDR3 amino acids: CATSRDNRGLAGGPGYEQYF. CDR3 nucleotide sequence: TGTGCCACCAGCAGAGATAATCGGGGACTAGCGGGGGGGCCGGGCTACGAGCAGTACTTC. The full variable domain, with the rest looked up from reference TRBV15 and TRBJ2-7, is DAMVIQNPRYQVTQFGKPVTLSCSQTLNHNVMYWYQQKSSQAPKLLFHYYDKDFNNEADTPDNFQSRRPNTSFCFLDIRSPGLGDTAMYLCATSRDNRGLAGGPGYEQYFGPGTRLTVT.

V is TRBV29-1 and J is TRBJ2-1; 8 bases line up with TRBD2. V was pared by 3 bases and J by 2 bases, with 6 bases of the junction left unmatched. This CDR3 contains 15 residues. Germline CDR1 and CDR2: SQVTM and ANQGSEA. CDR3 amino acids: CSVEGGRTPYNEQFF. The CDR3 DNA reads TGCAGCGTTGAGGGCGGGAGGACCCCCTACAATGAGCAGTTCTTC.

This chain joins TRBV27 and TRBJ1-5; 7 bases line up with TRBD1. The V gene end was trimmed by 6 bases and the J gene end by 0 bases; junction bases not matched to a gene: 2. The CDR3 contains 14 residues. Germline CDR1 reads MNHEY; CDR2 reads SMNVEV (reference sequence). This chain's CDR3 is CASRRGLSNQPQHF. The DNA of the CDR3 is TGTGCCAGCAGAAGGGGGCTTAGCAATCAGCCCCAGCATTTT.